Shown below are 18 T cell receptor beta chains from a single sample sequenced in a study of cytomegalovirus exposure and HLA in healthy donors. Primers: 60 Vbeta forward and 13 Jbeta reverse. TCRdb's table, derived via immunoSEQ multiplex PCR, lists solely in-frame clones and lacks some. The sample has around 140,000 clones; more than 7.5% are singletons. The sample consisted of PBMCs. Receptors originate from a man over 45 in good health and CMV-seronegative.

This clone was detected only a few times. V usage is TRBV9 and J usage is TRBJ1-6, with D uncertain. The ends were cut back, 4 bases at V and 0 bases at J, with 5 bases in the middle. Germline V gene sequence: CDR1 SGDLS, CDR2 YYNGEE. This CDR3 spans 14 amino acids. In nucleotides, the CDR3 is TGTGCCAGCAGCCTCAGCTCCTATAATTCACCCCTCCACTTT. Its translation is CASSLSSYNSPLHF.

This clone was seen more than once but under ten times. The rearrangement links TRBV5-1 to TRBJ2-1, with TRBD1 as a possible D gene (5 bases). The germline V gene has CDR1 SGHRS and CDR2 YFSETQ. V was pared by 0 bases and J by 5 bases, with 6 bases between. The CDR3 runs 13 residues. CDR3 nucleotides: TGCGCCAGCAGCTTGGACAGGAACAATGAGCAGTTCTTC. This codes for CASSLDRNNEQFF. Full variable domain (outside the CDR3, taken from reference TRBV5-1 and TRBJ2-1): KAGVTQTPRYLIKTRGQQVTLSCSPISGHRSVSWYQQTPGQGLQFLFEYFSETQRNKGNFPGRFSGRQFSNSRSEMNVSTLELGDSALYLCASSLDRNNEQFFGPGTRLTVL.

This clone was counted only a few times. This chain connects TRBV11-2 to TRBJ1-5; D is perhaps TRBD1 (5 bases). The germline gives CDR1 SGHAT, CDR2 FQNNGV. Trimming stripped 5 bases from V and 4 bases from J, with 12 bases between. CDR3 size: 14 residues. CDR3 coding DNA: TGTGCCAGCAGCCCGCGGGGACGGAATCAGCCCCAGCATTTT. Protein product: CASSPRGRNQPQHF.

In this sample, this clone turned up a few times. Compared with germline, one end of the junction differs, possibly owing to a read error. This chain links TRBV7-9 with TRBJ1-2; 7 nucleotides line up with TRBD1. The CDR3 is 13 amino acids. Germline CDR1 and CDR2: SEHNR and FQNEAQ (reference sequence). CDR3 sequence (DNA): TGTGCCGGCAGCATGGGACAGCACTATGGCTACACCTTC. This encodes CAGSMGQHYGYTF. The full variable domain, its missing parts supplied by reference TRBV7-9 and TRBJ1-2, is DTGVSQNPRHKITKRGQNVTFRCDPISEHNRLYWYRQTLGQGPEFLTYFQNEAQLEKSRLLSDRFSAERPKGSFSTLEIQRTEQGDSAMYLCAGSMGQHYGYTFGSGTRLTVV.

The gene calls are TRBV6-1 and TRBJ2-1; the match to TRBD2 covers 7 bases. The trim removed 4 bases at V and 5 bases at J, leaving 17 bases unmatched. CDR1 MNHNS and CDR2 SASEGT come from the germline V gene. The CDR3 has 18 amino acids. DNA for the CDR3: TGTGCCAGCAGTGCGAGACTAGCTGATTCCGGGTCGAACAATGAGCAGTTCTTC. Translating it yields CASSARLADSGSNNEQFF.

The sample holds a few counts of this clone. The chain links TRBV9 to TRBJ1-3, with D hard to call. Germline CDR1 SGDLS, CDR2 YYNGEE. With 0 bases removed from V and 4 bases from J, the gap between germline ends came to 11 bases. The CDR3 loop spans 15 amino acids. CDR3 coding DNA: TGTGCCAGCAGCGTAGGTCGGGAAAACGGAAACACCATATATTTT. Translating gives CASSVGRENGNTIYF.

The J gene is TRBJ2-1, the V gene TRBV9; 7 bases align to TRBD2. CDR3 size: 15 residues. Germline CDR1 is SGDLS and CDR2 is YYNGEE. With V trimmed by 4 bases and J by 8 bases, 12 bases remained unmatched. CDR3 loop: CASSPRDYPWYEQFF. The DNA for the CDR3 is TGTGCCAGCAGCCCCCGGGACTACCCTTGGTATGAGCAGTTCTTC.

This clone was counted between two and nine times. The chain couples TRBV11-2 to TRBJ2-1, with 13 bases fitting TRBD2. V was pared by 3 bases and J by 7 bases, with 6 bases of the junction left unmatched. CDR1 is SGHAT, CDR2 FQNNGV, per germline. This CDR3 comprises 16 residues. The chain's CDR3 is CASSFLLAGGRNEQFF. The CDR3 DNA sequence: TGTGCCAGCAGCTTTCTACTAGCGGGAGGGCGAAATGAGCAGTTCTTC.

This clone was seen just once. The rearrangement links TRBV7-2 to TRBJ2-3; 10 bases agree with TRBD2. CDR3 size: 17 residues. The germline V gene has CDR1 SGHTA and CDR2 FQGNSA. V dropped 4 bases and J dropped 4; count of bases not matched to a gene: 11. The CDR3 DNA sequence: TGTACCAGCAGCTCACTCCTAGCGGGAGTAAGGGCAGATACGCAGTATTTT. Protein: CTSSSLLAGVRADTQYF. The variable domain in full, with the rest retrieved from reference TRBV7-2 and TRBJ2-3, is GAGVSQSPSNKVTEKGKDVELRCDPISGHTALYWYRQSLGQGLEFLIYFQGNSAPDKSGLPSDRFSAERTGGSVSTLTIQRTQQEDSAVYLCTSSSLLAGVRADTQYFGPGTRLTVL.

In its sample, this clone was seen a few times. The V gene is TRBV6-6, the J gene TRBJ2-7; TRBD1 might be the D (6 bases). Looked up from germline, CDR1 is MNHNY and CDR2 is SVGAGI (reference sequence). Trimming cost V 7 bases and J 0 bases, with 16 bases left between them. CDR3 length: 15 residues. CDR3 in DNA: TGTGCCAGCACCGCTGCCGGGACACCCTCCTACGAGCAGTACTTC. Residues: CASTAAGTPSYEQYF.

This chain connects TRBV4-1 to TRBJ1-3; the D gene is possibly TRBD1 (6 bases). CDR1 and CDR2 (germline): MGHRA, YSYEKL. This CDR3 region has 14 residues. The germline V and J ends were trimmed by 1 base and 9 bases, with 13 bases remaining between them. CDR3 in DNA: TGCGCCAGCAGCCAAGCTGGGGGCGCGGGCACCATATATTTT. It codes for CASSQAGGAGTIYF.

This sequence joins TRBV19 and TRBJ2-1; 12 nucleotides line up with TRBD2. Germline-derived CDR1 and CDR2 are LNHDA and SQIVND (reference sequence). This CDR3 is 16 amino acids long. Trimming removed 3 bases from V and 2 bases from J; junction bases left unmatched: 2. Here the CDR3 DNA reads TGTGCCAGTAGTATCCTAGCGGGAGGGCCCTACAATGAGCAGTTCTTC. Translation: CASSILAGGPYNEQFF.

This clone has a handful of counts. The rearrangement links TRBV4-1 to TRBJ2-1; D unresolved. V lost 5 bases and J lost 0, with 14 bases in between. There are 16 residues in the CDR3. In germline, CDR1 is MGHRA, CDR2 YSYEKL. The CDR3 region is CASSSPSRSSYNEQFF. The CDR3 DNA follows: TGCGCCAGCAGCTCCCCGTCCCGGAGCTCCTACAATGAGCAGTTCTTC.

V is TRBV6-5 and J is TRBJ1-2; D remains unclear. V was clipped by 0 bases and J by 0 bases, with 8 bases between them. This CDR3 has 15 residues. From germline, CDR1 is MNHEY and CDR2 SVGAGI. CDR3 loop: CASSYSGVANYGYTF. CDR3 coding DNA: TGTGCCAGCAGTTACTCTGGAGTAGCTAACTATGGCTACACCTTC.

This clone came up many times. The chain joins TRBV5-6 to TRBJ2-3; 8 bases agree with TRBD2. J gave up 2 bases and V 5 bases, and 7 bases lay outside the gene matches. Germline CDR1 reads SGHDT; CDR2 reads YYEEEE. CDR3 length: 15 residues. CDR3 loop: CASRPLAEPTDTQYF. CDR3 nucleotides: TGTGCCAGCAGGCCACTAGCGGAACCCACAGATACGCAGTATTTT. The variable domain in full, with the rest retrieved from reference TRBV5-6 and TRBJ2-3, is DAGVTQSPTHLIKTRGQQVTLRCSPKSGHDTVSWYQQALGQGPQFIFQYYEEEERQRGNFPDRFSGHQFPNYSSELNVNALLLGDSALYLCASRPLAEPTDTQYFGPGTRLTVL.

A few counts support this clone. The chain is built from TRBV30 and TRBJ1-2, with 8 bases aligning to TRBD1. From germline, CDR1 is GTSNPN and CDR2 SVGIG (reference sequence). Unmatched junction bases numbered 4, after V lost 4 bases and J lost 0 bases. There are 14 residues in the CDR3. CDR3 sequence reads: CAWKRGQANYGYTF. The DNA for the CDR3 is TGTGCCTGGAAGAGGGGACAGGCTAACTATGGCTACACCTTC.

The chain links TRBV7-9 to TRBJ2-5, with D uncertain. Trimming pared 7 bases from V and 5 bases from J, leaving 11 bases between. CDR3 length: 12 residues. The V gene's germline CDR1 is SEHNR and CDR2 FQNEAQ (reference sequence). The CDR3 nucleotides are TGTGCCAGCAAAAGTCGGGTGGAGACCCAGTACTTC. Protein sequence: CASKSRVETQYF. Full variable domain (rest looked up from reference TRBV7-9 and TRBJ2-5): DTGVSQNPRHKITKRGQNVTFRCDPISEHNRLYWYRQTLGQGPEFLTYFQNEAQLEKSRLLSDRFSAERPKGSFSTLEIQRTEQGDSAMYLCASKSRVETQYFGPGTRLLVL.

The chain links TRBV30 to TRBJ1-4; TRBD1 aligns across 9 bases. V lost 0 bases, J lost 5 bases, and 7 bases stayed unmatched. Germline V lookup: CDR1 GTSNPN, CDR2 SVGIG (reference sequence). CDR3 length: 16 amino acids. This chain's CDR3 is CAWSVHPGQGNEKLFF. As DNA, the CDR3 is TGTGCCTGGAGTGTACACCCGGGACAGGGAAATGAAAAACTGTTTTTT.